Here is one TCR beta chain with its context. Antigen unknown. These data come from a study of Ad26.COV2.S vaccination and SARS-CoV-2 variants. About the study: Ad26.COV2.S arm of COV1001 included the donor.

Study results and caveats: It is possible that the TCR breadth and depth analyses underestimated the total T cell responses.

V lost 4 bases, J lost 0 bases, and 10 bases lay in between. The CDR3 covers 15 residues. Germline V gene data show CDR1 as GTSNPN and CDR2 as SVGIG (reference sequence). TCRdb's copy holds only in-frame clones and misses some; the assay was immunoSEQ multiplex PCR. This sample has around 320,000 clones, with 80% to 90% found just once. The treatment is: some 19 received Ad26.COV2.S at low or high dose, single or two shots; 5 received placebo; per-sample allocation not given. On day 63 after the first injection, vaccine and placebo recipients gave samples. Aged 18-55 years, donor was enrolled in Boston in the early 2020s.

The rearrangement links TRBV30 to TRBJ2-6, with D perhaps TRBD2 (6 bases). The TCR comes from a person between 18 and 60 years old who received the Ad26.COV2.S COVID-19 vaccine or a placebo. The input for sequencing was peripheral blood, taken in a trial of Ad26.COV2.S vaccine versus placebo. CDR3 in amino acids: CAWTGRDSGANVLTF. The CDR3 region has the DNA TGTGCCTGGACGGGGCGGGACTCTGGGGCCAACGTCCTGACTTTC.